This T cell receptor (beta chain) was recorded in a study of CD8 T cells in ankylosing spondylitis. The study, taken as a whole, reports: Reactive arthritis synovial fluid and blood were previously reported to contain some motif variants. A TCR beta motif made of about 8 highly homologous variants seemed typical of ankylosing spondylitis blood.

Concerning this clonotype: Its specificity is not known.

TCRdb itself ran the 5' RACE reads through MiXCR, one entry per CDR3 protein. The sample has some 350,000 distinct CDR3 sequences; roughly 14% are singletons. V trimming: 0 bases; J trimming: 1 base; junction bases outside the gene matches: 1. The CDR3 contains 15 residues. Germline lookup yields CDR1 SGHRS and CDR2 YFSETQ. The rearrangement uses TRBV5-1 and TRBJ2-7; 10 bases map to TRBD1. This TCR came from a male donor with ankylosing spondylitis or in good health (not recorded which). Material for sequencing was blood, either unsorted or a sorted T cell fraction (not recorded which). DNA for the CDR3: TGCGCCAGCAGCTTGGAGGGACAGGGGTCCTACGAGCAGTACTTC. Amino acid sequence: CASSLEGQGSYEQYF.